The 24 T cell receptor beta chains listed next were all sequenced from one sample in a study of blood T cell repertoires in COVID-19. Method: immunoSEQ multiplex PCR; TCRdb's copy keeps in-frame clones and lacks some. The sample gives about 200,000 clones, 85% of which show up once; roughly a sixth is in the top ten. Sequenced sample: PBMCs or T cells enriched from blood (not recorded which). These TCRs come from a man aged 40-49 years who had recovered from COVID-19.

The chain carries TRBV4-2 and TRBJ2-1; 8 bases fit TRBD2. Germline assignment: CDR1 LGHNA and CDR2 YNFKEQ. The length of the CDR3 is 15 residues. The trim removed 1 base at V and 4 bases at J, leaving 3 bases unmatched. CDR3 DNA: TGTGCCAGCAGCCAAGCTAGCGGGCTGTACAATGAGCAGTTCTTC. As protein: CASSQASGLYNEQFF.

V is TRBV11-2 and J is TRBJ2-5, with D possibly matching TRBD2 (6 bases). V lost 3 bases, J lost 5 bases, and 16 bases lay in between. CDR3 length: 15 amino acids. Germline-derived CDR1 and CDR2 are SGHAT and FQNNGV. CDR3 residues: CASSLAWTKDETQYF. The CDR3 bases are TGTGCCAGCAGCTTGGCCTGGACTAAAGACGAGACCCAGTACTTC.

The chain joins TRBV3-1 (or the pseudogene TRBV3-2) to TRBJ2-2; a weak D match, TRBD2 (11 bases). The CDR3 has 20 amino acids. With 5 bases removed from V and 4 bases from J, the gap between germline ends came to 29 bases. The V gene's germline CDR1 is LGHDT and CDR2 YNNKEL (reference sequence). DNA for the CDR3: TGTGCCAGCAGCTCTCGGACAGGGGGATGGACTAGCGGGTTCACCGGGGAGCTGTTTTTT. Its translation: CASSSRTGGWTSGFTGELFF.

This sequence joins TRBV7-2 and TRBJ1-2; D gene uncertain. The germline gives CDR1 SGHTA, CDR2 FQGNSA. Trimming removed 2 bases at V and 8 bases at J, with 12 bases between. The CDR3 length is 13 residues. CDR3 coding DNA: TGTGCCAGCAGCTTAAGCAGACATGGCGGCTACACCTTC. Protein: CASSLSRHGGYTF.

J is TRBJ2-5 and V is TRBV6-2 or TRBV6-3, with 9 bases matching TRBD2. With V trimmed by 0 bases and J by 3 bases, 8 bases remained unmatched. This CDR3 is 17 amino acids long. Germline values: CDR1 MNHEY, CDR2 SVGEGT. This CDR3 reads CASSYSMGREGEETQYF. In DNA, the CDR3 is TGTGCCAGCAGTTACTCGATGGGGCGGGAGGGAGAAGAGACCCAGTACTTC.

The chain joins TRBV6-5 to TRBJ2-5; no clear D gene. Deletions cut 6 bases from V and 2 bases from J, with 16 bases between. The germline V gene encodes CDR1 MNHEY and CDR2 SVGAGI. The CDR3 is made up of 15 amino acids. The CDR3 nucleotides are TGTGCCAGCAGCCCCACTATAGGCAGACAAGAGACCCAGTACTTC. Its translation: CASSPTIGRQETQYF.

The chain links TRBV4-3 to TRBJ2-1; 9 nucleotides match TRBD1. Germline CDR1 and CDR2: LGHNA and YSLEER. V lost 0 bases and J lost 7; bases outside the gene matches: 7. The CDR3 runs 16 residues. This chain's CDR3 is CASSQDLGQGGNEQFF. CDR3 coding DNA: TGCGCCAGCAGCCAAGATCTGGGACAGGGTGGGAATGAGCAGTTCTTC.

This clone was observed once. The CDR3 DNA sequence: TGTGCCAGCAGCTTTGGCACCGGACAGGGGGCGGCGAATTCACCCCTCCACTTT. This codes for CASSFGTGQGAANSPLHF. The chain recombines TRBV5-4 with TRBJ1-6; 11 bases are shared with TRBD1. This CDR3 is built from 18 residues. The V gene end was trimmed by 2 bases and the J gene end by 7 bases; junction bases not matched to a gene: 11. The germline V gene has CDR1 SGHNT and CDR2 YYREEE (reference sequence).

The rearrangement uses TRBV10-3 and TRBJ1-2, with 7 bases lining up with TRBD1. The CDR3 loop spans 14 amino acids. Germline V gene sequence: CDR1 ENHRY, CDR2 SYGVKD. J gave up 3 bases and V 5 bases, and 6 bases lay outside the gene matches. CDR3 bases: TGTGCCATCAGTACGACAGGGCTCGACTATGGCTACACCTTC. Protein product: CAISTTGLDYGYTF.

This chain uses TRBV7-9 with TRBJ2-1; D is possibly TRBD2 (6 bases). From germline, CDR1 is SEHNR and CDR2 FQNEAQ (reference sequence). The CDR3 has 12 amino acids. Trimming pared 5 bases from V and 13 bases from J, leaving 15 bases between. The CDR3 DNA reads as TGTGCCAGCAGCCCCACGGGAGTACACCAGTTCTTC. As protein: CASSPTGVHQFF.

V is TRBV7-9 and J is TRBJ1-1; the D is unclear. CDR3 length equals 11 residues. Germline assignment: CDR1 SEHNR and CDR2 FQNEAQ (reference sequence). V lost 6 bases and J 3 bases, leaving 5 bases between the germline ends. The CDR3: CASSPYTEAFF. In DNA, the CDR3 is TGTGCCAGCAGTCCATACACTGAAGCTTTCTTT. Full variable domain (missing parts from reference TRBV7-9 and TRBJ1-1): DTGVSQNPRHKITKRGQNVTFRCDPISEHNRLYWYRQTLGQGPEFLTYFQNEAQLEKSRLLSDRFSAERPKGSFSTLEIQRTEQGDSAMYLCASSPYTEAFFGQGTRLTVV.

This clone appeared a single time. In DNA form, the CDR3 reads TGTGCCAGTACGGGCGGGGACGCGCGTAACTACGAGCAGTACTTC. This codes for CASTGGDARNYEQYF. This chain links TRBV28 with TRBJ2-7, with a possible D match to TRBD2 (6 bases). Germline assignment: CDR1 MDHEN and CDR2 SYDVKM. V was shortened by 9 bases and J by 3 bases, with 21 bases between the two germline ends. The CDR3 has 15 residues.

The rearrangement joins TRBV7-2 to TRBJ1-5; D uncertain. Trimming shortened V by 0 bases and J by 3 bases, and 15 bases separated the two germline ends. The CDR3 contains 17 residues. The germline V gene encodes CDR1 SGHTA and CDR2 FQGNSA. CDR3 DNA sequence: TGTGCCAGCAGCTTAGCGCACTCGGCGGGCTACAATCAGCCCCAGCATTTT. Encoded protein: CASSLAHSAGYNQPQHF.

The chain uses TRBV19 and TRBJ1-5, with D perhaps TRBD1 (6 bases). Germline V lookup: CDR1 LNHDA, CDR2 SQIVND (reference sequence). The CDR3 is 15 residues long. V gave up 9 bases and J gave up 6 bases, with 21 bases separating them. CDR3 nucleotides: TGTGCCAGCACCATGGACGGGGAGGGGGTTCAGCCCCAGCATTTT. Its protein is CASTMDGEGVQPQHF.

The V gene is TRBV6-5, the J gene TRBJ2-1, with D unclear. The ends were cut back, 6 bases at V and 6 bases at J, with 6 bases in the middle. This CDR3 is 11 amino acids long. Germline CDR1 MNHEY, CDR2 SVGAGI. DNA for the CDR3: TGTGCCAGCAGATATGTCAATGAGCAGTTCTTC. Encoded protein: CASRYVNEQFF.

This chain joins TRBV5-1 and TRBJ2-1; TRBD2 matches at 10 bases. V lost 4 bases and J lost 3; bases outside the gene matches: 4. This CDR3 comprises 15 residues. The germline CDR1 and CDR2 sequences are SGHRS and YFSETQ. As DNA, the CDR3 is TGCGCCAGCAGCACTGGGACTAGCGTCTACAATGAGCAGTTCTTC. Protein: CASSTGTSVYNEQFF.

V is TRBV15 and J is TRBJ2-7; 7 positions match TRBD2. V dropped 1 base and J dropped 6; count of bases not matched to a gene: 3. The germline V gene has CDR1 LNHNV and CDR2 YYDKDF (reference sequence). The CDR3 has 13 amino acids. CDR3 bases: TGTGCCACCAGCAGAGCGGGGGGTTCCGAGCAGTACTTC. It encodes CATSRAGGSEQYF.

This clone appeared once. The rearrangement links TRBV11-2 to TRBJ2-7, with 9 bases identical to TRBD1. Germline V gene sequence: CDR1 SGHAT, CDR2 FQNNGV. Germline trimming cut 6 bases from V and 2 bases from J; bases unmatched to any gene: 8. The CDR3 runs to 15 residues. The CDR3 reads CASRPSGTGTYEQYF. For the CDR3, the DNA is TGTGCCAGCAGACCGTCCGGGACAGGGACCTACGAGCAGTACTTC.

This clone was recorded once. The J gene is TRBJ1-6, the V gene TRBV2; D possibly corresponds to TRBD1 (6 bases). From germline, CDR1 is SNHLY and CDR2 FYNNEI. Trimming shortened V by 6 bases and J by 0 bases, and 12 bases separated the two germline ends. The CDR3 totals 16 residues. The CDR3 protein is CASRDTGFSYNSPLHF. CDR3 DNA sequence: TGTGCCAGCAGAGATACAGGGTTCTCCTATAATTCACCCCTCCACTTT.

The V call is TRBV7-9, the J call TRBJ2-1; 10 nucleotides line up with TRBD1. The CDR3 has 15 amino acids. Germline V gene data show CDR1 as SEHNR and CDR2 as FQNEAQ (reference sequence). J was trimmed by 4 bases and V by 6 bases; bases with no gene match: 6. The DNA of the CDR3 is TGTGCCAGCAGGGGACCGGGACAGGGGTACAATGAGCAGTTCTTC. Its protein product is CASRGPGQGYNEQFF. Full variable domain (missing parts from reference TRBV7-9 and TRBJ2-1): DTGVSQNPRHKITKRGQNVTFRCDPISEHNRLYWYRQTLGQGPEFLTYFQNEAQLEKSRLLSDRFSAERPKGSFSTLEIQRTEQGDSAMYLCASRGPGQGYNEQFFGPGTRLTVL.

The J gene is TRBJ2-1, the V gene TRBV4-2, with 7 bases lining up with TRBD2. Germline V lookup: CDR1 LGHNA, CDR2 YNFKEQ. J was trimmed by 8 bases and V by 5 bases; bases with no gene match: 9. There are 14 residues in the CDR3. The CDR3 protein is CASSSAGHSDEQFF. The CDR3 DNA is TGTGCCAGCAGCTCAGCGGGGCATAGTGATGAGCAGTTCTTC.

V usage is TRBV4-1 and J usage is TRBJ2-3; 9 bases map to TRBD2. Per the germline V gene, CDR1 is MGHRA and CDR2 is YSYEKL. V lost 2 bases and J lost 1; bases outside the gene matches: 4. The CDR3 runs 16 residues. CDR3 loop: CASSQFQREGTDTQYF. The CDR3 coding sequence is TGCGCCAGCAGCCAATTCCAGCGGGAGGGCACAGATACGCAGTATTTT.

This clone appeared a few times. The rearrangement links TRBV27 to TRBJ1-5; D is perhaps TRBD1 (6 bases). Germline V gene lookup returns CDR1 MNHEY and CDR2 SMNVEV (reference sequence). The length of the CDR3 is 16 residues. Between the trimmed V and J ends, which lost 2 bases and 1 base, there was a span of 12 bases. CDR3 nucleotides: TGTGCCAGCAGTTTAACTGGGACATGGAGCAATCAGCCCCAGCATTTT. This gives the protein CASSLTGTWSNQPQHF.

The V and J genes are TRBV10-3 and TRBJ1-5; maybe TRBD1 (5 bases). This CDR3 contains 13 residues. V was pared by 5 bases and J by 5 bases, with 10 bases between. Germline V gene lookup returns CDR1 ENHRY and CDR2 SYGVKD. The CDR3, as DNA: TGTGCCATCAGTCGGGCCAGGGATCAGCCCCAGCATTTT. It encodes CAISRARDQPQHF.